The 13 T cell receptor beta chains reported below all come from one sample, sequenced in a study of cytomegalovirus exposure and HLA in healthy donors. Use of 60 Vbeta and 13 Jbeta primers characterized the PCR. Method: immunoSEQ multiplex PCR; TCRdb's copy keeps in-frame clones and lacks some. The sample contains under 200,000 clones, approximately 80% of which appear only once. Source material: PBMCs. The source is a woman aged 45 to 65 in good health and CMV-seropositive.

The genes are TRBV5-4 and TRBJ2-3; tentative D call: TRBD2 (6 bases). Per germline, CDR1 SGHNT and CDR2 YYREEE (reference sequence). Trimming took off 3 bases at V and 5 bases at J, with 16 bases between the two ends. The CDR3 totals 15 residues. The CDR3 here is CASSWAAGREDTQYF. Written as DNA, the CDR3 is TGTGCCAGCAGCTGGGCTGCGGGGCGGGAAGATACGCAGTATTTT.

This clone was recorded once. This chain's CDR3 is CASRDTNTGELFF. CDR3 DNA: TGTGCCTCCCGGGACACGAACACCGGGGAGCTGTTTTTT. The chain combines TRBV19 with TRBJ2-2; D may be TRBD1 (6 bases). Germline lookup yields CDR1 LNHDA and CDR2 SQIVND (reference sequence). The V and J ends lost 11 bases and 0 bases respectively, with 10 bases between them. This CDR3 spans 13 amino acids.

This clone was seen just once. The chain links TRBV10-1 to TRBJ2-1; 9 bases match TRBD2. J gave up 8 bases and V 0 bases, and 11 bases lay outside the gene matches. Germline CDR1 reads WNHNN; CDR2 reads SYGVQD (reference sequence). The length of the CDR3 is 17 residues. This chain's CDR3 is CASSESTGRGGIDEQFF. As DNA, the CDR3 is TGCGCCAGCAGTGAGTCGACGGGGCGGGGGGGCATCGATGAGCAGTTCTTC.

The rearrangement uses TRBV25-1 and TRBJ1-1; 7 bases map to TRBD1. Germline-derived CDR1 and CDR2 are MGHDK and SYGVNS. CDR3 length: 15 amino acids. V was clipped by 1 base and J by 3 bases; unmatched bases: 5. CDR3 coding DNA: TGTGCCAGCAGTGAATCGTACAGGGGCGACACTGAAGCTTTCTTT. Encoded protein: CASSESYRGDTEAFF.

The genes are TRBV7-2 and TRBJ1-4; a weak D match, TRBD1 (5 bases). V was cut by 2 bases and J by 7 bases, with 14 bases left in between. Germline V gives CDR1 SGHTA, CDR2 FQGNSA. CDR3 length: 15 residues. CDR3 amino acids: CASSLLGAGGEKLFF. In DNA, the CDR3 is TGTGCCAGCAGCTTATTAGGAGCGGGGGGTGAAAAACTGTTTTTT.

The V call is TRBV6-5, the J call TRBJ2-7, with D possibly being TRBD2 (5 bases). Germline lookup yields CDR1 MNHEY and CDR2 SVGAGI. The CDR3 loop spans 14 amino acids. The V end was cut by 7 bases, the J end by 3 bases, with 16 bases between. The CDR3 spells CASKVSKRHYEQYF. The CDR3 DNA sequence: TGTGCCAGCAAAGTCTCCAAGCGGCACTACGAGCAGTACTTC.

J is TRBJ1-1 and V is TRBV9, with 9 bases lining up with TRBD1. CDR1 is SGDLS and CDR2 is YYNGEE in the germline V gene. V was pared by 8 bases and J by 2 bases, with 7 bases of the junction left unmatched. The CDR3 length is 14 residues. For the CDR3, the DNA is TGTGCCAGTACCCGGACAGGGGAAAACACTGAAGCTTTCTTT. Translating it yields CASTRTGENTEAFF. Supplemented by reference TRBV9 and TRBJ1-1, the full variable domain reads DSGVTQTPKHLITATGQRVTLRCSPRSGDLSVYWYQQSLDQGLQFLIQYYNGEERAKGNILERFSAQQFPDLHSELNLSSLELGDSALYFCASTRTGENTEAFFGQGTRLTVV.

CDR3 DNA: TGTGCCTGGAGTTCAATCGGACAGGGAGAAGATGGCTACACCTTC. It translates to CAWSSIGQGEDGYTF. The chain recombines TRBV30 with TRBJ1-2; 8 bases agree with TRBD1. The CDR3 is made up of 15 amino acids. The germline CDR1 and CDR2 sequences are GTSNPN and SVGIG (reference sequence). Trimming took 2 bases from V and 6 from J; bases not matched to a gene: 11.

V gene TRBV4-1 combines with J gene TRBJ1-3; D gene unclear. Deletions cut 0 bases from V and 0 bases from J, with 12 bases between. The CDR3 length is 17 residues. From germline, CDR1 is MGHRA and CDR2 YSYEKL. In DNA form, the CDR3 reads TGCGCCAGCAGCCAAGATGGGTGGGCCCTCTCTGGAAACACCATATATTTT. Protein product: CASSQDGWALSGNTIYF.

V usage is TRBV5-1 and J usage is TRBJ2-6; 8 bases fit TRBD2. The CDR3 has 17 amino acids. From germline, CDR1 is SGHRS and CDR2 YFSETQ. Trimming removed 4 bases from V and 2 bases from J; junction bases left unmatched: 8. For the CDR3, the DNA is TGCGCCAGCAGCCGGGGGGGCTTAGGGACTGGGGCCAACGTCCTGACTTTC. Translated: CASSRGGLGTGANVLTF.

CDR3 in DNA: TGTGCCAGCAGCCCCTTCACAGGGGGCGCAGATACGCAGTATTTT. Translating it yields CASSPFTGGADTQYF. J is TRBJ2-3 and V is TRBV6-1, with TRBD1 identical over 9 bases. The germline gives CDR1 MNHNS, CDR2 SASEGT. The CDR3 runs to 15 residues. The V and J ends lost 6 bases and 4 bases, in that order; junction bases with no gene match: 8.

V is TRBV5-5 and J is TRBJ2-5; D not certain. The CDR3 consists of 14 residues. The V gene lost 0 bases and the J gene lost 2 bases, with 8 bases spanning the gap. Germline assignment: CDR1 SGHKS and CDR2 YYEKEE (reference sequence). CDR3 sequence (DNA): TGTGCCAGCAGCTTGGGGGCAAGACAAGAGACCCAGTACTTC. Translated, it gives CASSLGARQETQYF.

The chain carries TRBV7-5 and TRBJ1-1; TRBD1, the table's D call, was not compared with the DNA. TRBV7-5 is given as a pseudogene. CDR3 length equals 14 residues. The CDR3 protein is CASSLAQGSTEAFF. CDR3 sequence (DNA): TGTGCCAGCAGCTTAGCACAGGGGAGCACTGAAGCTTTCTTT.